These 11 T cell receptor beta chains share one sample of origin, sequenced in a study of control samples from healthy donors and cancer patients. Assay: immunoSEQ multiplex PCR; the TCRdb copy retains only in-frame clones and omits some. The table includes roughly 29,000 clones, about 80% detected once. Sequenced: PBMCs. The origin of the receptors is a man in his sixties with head and neck cancer.

This sequence joins TRBV27 and TRBJ1-1; D might be TRBD1 (6 bases). Germline V lookup: CDR1 MNHEY, CDR2 SMNVEV (reference sequence). This CDR3 has 15 amino acids. Trimming cost V 0 bases and J 4 bases, with 12 bases left between them. The CDR3 loop reads CASSLSAGVGTEAFF. CDR3 bases: TGTGCCAGCAGTTTATCGGCAGGGGTGGGCACTGAAGCTTTCTTT.

This chain uses TRBV6-2 or TRBV6-3 with TRBJ2-1; 11 positions match TRBD2. This CDR3 region has 16 residues. With V trimmed by 4 bases and J by 6 bases, 8 bases remained unmatched. Germline CDR1 and CDR2: MNHEY and SVGEGT. The CDR3 DNA sequence: TGTGCCAGCAGTTCTCTTAGCGGGAGGGCCGGCAATGAGCAGTTCTTC. This sequence encodes CASSSLSGRAGNEQFF.

The chain carries TRBV14 and TRBJ2-2, with a weak D call TRBD1 (5 bases). Germline V CDR1 and CDR2: SGHDN, FVKESK. V was shortened by 1 base and J by 5 bases, with 11 bases between the two germline ends. This CDR3 comprises 15 residues. The CDR3 DNA follows: TGTGCCAGCAGCCAAGCAGGGTCGGCGACCGGGGAGCTGTTTTTT. Protein product: CASSQAGSATGELFF.

V and J are TRBV28 and TRBJ1-3; tentatively, D is TRBD1 (6 bases). Per the germline V gene, CDR1 is MDHEN and CDR2 is SYDVKM. This CDR3 has 15 residues. With 3 bases removed from V and 0 bases from J, the gap between germline ends came to 9 bases. In nucleotides, the CDR3 is TGTGCCAGCAGTTTTGGACAGCTCTCTGGAAACACCATATATTTT. This sequence encodes CASSFGQLSGNTIYF.

The rearrangement joins TRBV28 to TRBJ2-1; D gene unclear. This CDR3 has 14 amino acids. CDR1 MDHEN and CDR2 SYDVKM come from the germline V gene. V was cut by 1 base and J by 5 bases, with 9 bases left in between. Here the CDR3 reads CASSLLEEDNEQFF. For the CDR3, the DNA is TGTGCCAGCAGTTTATTGGAAGAGGACAATGAGCAGTTCTTC.

The rearrangement joins TRBV7-2 to TRBJ1-1; D call uncertain. Germline V CDR1 and CDR2: SGHTA, FQGNSA. V lost 1 base and J 3 bases, leaving 9 bases between the germline ends. This CDR3 region has 14 residues. The CDR3 sequence is CASSLGERYTEAFF. CDR3 coding DNA: TGTGCCAGCAGCTTAGGGGAGAGGTACACTGAAGCTTTCTTT.

This clone was found a few times. The V gene is TRBV15, the J gene TRBJ2-7, with TRBD2 matching over 11 bases. The germline gives CDR1 LNHNV, CDR2 YYDKDF (reference sequence). This CDR3 contains 14 residues. V was clipped by 10 bases and J by 5 bases; unmatched bases: 10. The DNA of the CDR3 is TGTGCCATCTCACTAGCGGGGGCATGGAACGAGCAGTACTTC. This gives the protein CAISLAGAWNEQYF. Filled out from reference TRBV15 and TRBJ2-7, the complete variable domain reads DAMVIQNPRYQVTQFGKPVTLSCSQTLNHNVMYWYQQKSSQAPKLLFHYYDKDFNNEADTPDNFQSRRPNTSFCFLDIRSPGLGDTAMYLCAISLAGAWNEQYFGPGTRLTVT.

The V call is TRBV7-2, the J call TRBJ2-3; 12 bases are a match to TRBD2. CDR3 length: 15 residues. The germline V gene encodes CDR1 SGHTA and CDR2 FQGNSA. J lost 5 bases, V lost 4 bases, and 4 bases had no gene match. The CDR3 sequence: CASSYGLAGKDTQYF. In DNA form, the CDR3 reads TGTGCCAGCAGCTACGGACTAGCGGGAAAAGATACGCAGTATTTT. The full variable domain, in which reference TRBV7-2 and TRBJ2-3 provide the parts outside the CDR3, is GAGVSQSPSNKVTEKGKDVELRCDPISGHTALYWYRQSLGQGLEFLIYFQGNSAPDKSGLPSDRFSAERTGGSVSTLTIQRTQQEDSAVYLCASSYGLAGKDTQYFGPGTRLTVL.

The chain combines TRBV3-1 (or the pseudogene TRBV3-2) with TRBJ1-6, with 7 bases lining up with TRBD1. The CDR3 is 14 residues long. Germline V gives CDR1 LGHDT, CDR2 YNNKEL (reference sequence). V was clipped by 4 bases and J by 7 bases; unmatched bases: 4. Here the CDR3 DNA reads TGTGCCAGCAGCCCGGGACAGCGCAATTCACCCCTCCACTTT. Amino acids: CASSPGQRNSPLHF.

The genes are TRBV3-1 (or the pseudogene TRBV3-2) and TRBJ2-7; D call uncertain. Between the trimmed V and J ends, which lost 1 base and 3 bases, there was a span of 4 bases. The CDR3 is 12 amino acids. Germline CDR1 reads LGHDT; CDR2 reads YNNKEL (reference sequence). CDR3 sequence reads: CASSQVDYEQYF. CDR3 DNA: TGTGCCAGCAGCCAAGTTGACTACGAGCAGTACTTC.

The chain links TRBV7-9 to TRBJ1-2; 10 bases are shared with TRBD1. Trimming took 4 bases from V and 10 from J; bases not matched to a gene: 9. Germline CDR1 is SEHNR and CDR2 is FQNEAQ (reference sequence). The CDR3 has 14 residues. CDR3 loop: CASSSGTGEWDYTF. CDR3 DNA sequence: TGTGCCAGCAGCTCGGGGACAGGGGAATGGGACTACACCTTC. Combining the CDR3 with reference TRBV7-9 and TRBJ1-2 gives the whole variable domain DTGVSQNPRHKITKRGQNVTFRCDPISEHNRLYWYRQTLGQGPEFLTYFQNEAQLEKSRLLSDRFSAERPKGSFSTLEIQRTEQGDSAMYLCASSSGTGEWDYTFGSGTRLTVV.